These 21 T cell receptor beta chains share one sample of origin, sequenced in a study of blood T cell repertoires in COVID-19 (dated by TCRdb to about 2020). Library preparation employed the immunoSEQ multiplex PCR assay. This immuneACCESS table, as held by TCRdb, lists in-frame sequences with V and J called but not all clones. Of the missing ones, under half trace to an unresolved V gene in checked studies; the others have no known cause. In this sample the table shows some 670,000 clones, approximately 90% of which occur a single time. The top ten hold more than 0.25% of the sample. Sequences were obtained from peripheral blood. These TCRs come from a woman aged 18-35 years with acute or convalescent COVID-19.

V gene TRBV29-1 combines with J gene TRBJ1-6; 7 bases fit TRBD1. This CDR3 is 12 amino acids long. Germline V gene sequence: CDR1 SQVTM, CDR2 ANQGSEA. The CDR3 bases are TGCGGGGCGGGACAGCCCAATTCACCCCTCCACTTT. Encoded protein: CGAGQPNSPLHF.

This chain joins TRBV6-5 and TRBJ1-2; D may be TRBD1 (6 bases). This CDR3 spans 15 amino acids. V was clipped by 5 bases and J by 1 base, with 14 bases between them. Germline V lookup: CDR1 MNHEY, CDR2 SVGAGI. The CDR3 bases are TGTGCCAGCAGTAGTCGGGGGGGCTTTAACTATGGCTACACCTTC. Its protein product is CASSSRGGFNYGYTF.

The rearrangement uses TRBV7-8 and TRBJ1-5; 7 bases match TRBD1. Per germline, CDR1 SGHVS and CDR2 FQNEAQ. The CDR3 totals 15 residues. With V trimmed by 5 bases and J by 3 bases, 7 bases remained unmatched. The CDR3 DNA follows: TGTGCCAGCAGCCGTCTGGGACAGCCCAATCAGCCCCAGCATTTT. It yields the protein CASSRLGQPNQPQHF.

Of note for this clone: The sample contains more than one DNA sequence encoding this CDR3. For the CDR3, the DNA is TGTGCCAGCAGCCGGGGACTGAAAGAGACCCAGTACTTC. Translated, it gives CASSRGLKETQYF. This rearrangement joins TRBV3-1 (or the pseudogene TRBV3-2) to TRBJ2-5; tentative D call: TRBD2 (6 bases). The CDR3 extends over 13 amino acids. Germline CDR1 and CDR2: LGHDT and YNNKEL (reference sequence). The V end lost 4 bases, the J end lost 3 bases, and 9 bases lay between the germline ends.

Only a few counts were recorded for this clone. The gene calls are TRBV7-6 and TRBJ1-4; 7 positions match TRBD1. The germline gives CDR1 SGHVS, CDR2 FNYEAQ. The CDR3 runs 13 residues. V gave up 6 bases and J gave up 8 bases; unmatched junction bases: 6. The CDR3 DNA sequence: TGTGCCAGCAGTTCAGGGGGTAGAGAAAAACTGTTTTTT. As protein: CASSSGGREKLFF.

V and J are TRBV3-1 (or the pseudogene TRBV3-2) and TRBJ2-7; 7 bases are a match to TRBD1. V lost 5 bases and J lost 2; bases outside the gene matches: 6. The CDR3 extends over 14 amino acids. Germline CDR1 and CDR2: LGHDT and YNNKEL (reference sequence). CDR3 region: CASSFDRDPYEQYF. CDR3 nucleotide sequence: TGTGCCAGCAGCTTCGACAGGGATCCCTACGAGCAGTACTTC.

This sequence joins TRBV7-9 and TRBJ1-1; D ambiguous. The germline gives CDR1 SEHNR, CDR2 FQNEAQ (reference sequence). The CDR3 is 15 amino acids. Trimming removed 3 bases at V and 0 bases at J, with 11 bases between. In DNA, the CDR3 is TGTGCCAGCAGCTTTGGTGTGCGCCTGAACACTGAAGCTTTCTTT. It encodes CASSFGVRLNTEAFF.

The rearrangement uses TRBV29-1 and TRBJ2-7, with D possibly TRBD1 on 6 matching bases. The CDR3 is 13 amino acids. The germline CDR1 and CDR2 sequences are SQVTM and ANQGSEA. Between the trimmed V and J ends, which lost 4 bases and 6 bases, there was a span of 16 bases. The CDR3 sequence is CSVAGTKIGEQYF. The CDR3 DNA is TGCAGCGTTGCCGGGACAAAGATCGGCGAGCAGTACTTC.

The chain uses TRBV5-4 and TRBJ2-3; possible D gene TRBD1, 5 bases. CDR1 SGHNT and CDR2 YYREEE come from the germline V gene (reference sequence). V was pared by 0 bases and J by 3 bases, with 11 bases between. The CDR3 is 15 residues long. CDR3 in DNA: TGTGCCAGCAGCTTGGTTACAGGTCGTACAGATACGCAGTATTTT. Translated, it gives CASSLVTGRTDTQYF. Supplemented by reference TRBV5-4 and TRBJ2-3, the full variable domain reads ETGVTQSPTHLIKTRGQQVTLRCSSQSGHNTVSWYQQALGQGPQFIFQYYREEENGRGNFPPRFSGLQFPNYSSELNVNALELDDSALYLCASSLVTGRTDTQYFGPGTRLTVL.

The rearrangement uses TRBV29-1 and TRBJ1-2; tentative D call: TRBD1 (6 bases). The CDR3 runs 15 residues. Trimming took 7 bases from V and 2 from J, leaving 20 bases between them. CDR1 is SQVTM, CDR2 ANQGSEA, per germline. The CDR3 loop is CSAFGRGLENYGYTF. The CDR3, as DNA: TGCAGCGCCTTCGGCAGGGGCCTAGAAAACTATGGCTACACCTTC.

The V gene is TRBV4-1, the J gene TRBJ2-7; D is unclear. The CDR3 is made up of 15 amino acids. V was clipped by 0 bases and J by 0 bases, with 9 bases between them. Germline V gene data show CDR1 as MGHRA and CDR2 as YSYEKL. CDR3 protein: CASSQESRYSYEQYF. In DNA, the CDR3 is TGCGCCAGCAGCCAAGAGTCCAGGTACTCCTACGAGCAGTACTTC.

The rearrangement uses TRBV27 and TRBJ2-1; 13 bases line up with TRBD2. CDR3 length: 17 amino acids. The ends lost 7 bases at V and 2 bases at J; junction bases unmatched: 8. CDR1 and CDR2 from the germline V gene are MNHEY and SMNVEV (reference sequence). CDR3 in amino acids: CASTRLAGGAAYNEQFF. CDR3 nucleotide sequence: TGTGCCAGCACGAGACTAGCGGGGGGTGCCGCCTACAATGAGCAGTTCTTC.

This sequence joins TRBV6-2 or TRBV6-3 and TRBJ2-2; 9 nucleotides agree with TRBD1. Germline V gene sequence: CDR1 MNHEY, CDR2 SVGEGT. With V trimmed by 0 bases and J by 0 bases, 5 bases remained unmatched. This CDR3 region has 18 residues. CDR3 nucleotides: TGTGCCAGCAGTTACTCGAGGACAGGGGCCGCGAACACCGGGGAGCTGTTTTTT. This codes for CASSYSRTGAANTGELFF.

The chain links TRBV7-2 to TRBJ1-3; D possibly corresponds to TRBD1 (5 bases). Trimming left V 5 bases short and J 2 bases short, with 10 bases between. The CDR3 totals 14 residues. Germline CDR1 SGHTA, CDR2 FQGNSA. The chain's CDR3 is CASSQGSAGNTIYF. CDR3 sequence (DNA): TGTGCCAGCAGCCAGGGTTCTGCTGGAAACACCATATATTTT.

The rearrangement uses TRBV6-5 and TRBJ2-7, with TRBD1 as a possible D gene (6 bases). Germline-derived CDR1 and CDR2 are MNHEY and SVGAGI. The CDR3 length is 13 residues. CDR3 protein: CGLLVTGKDEQYF. The DNA of the CDR3 is TGTGGCCTGTTGGTGACAGGAAAAGACGAGCAGTACTTC.

This chain uses TRBV2 with TRBJ2-5; TRBD2 might be the D (6 bases). This CDR3 contains 12 residues. With 6 bases removed from V and 4 bases from J, the gap between germline ends came to 9 bases. Germline V gene sequence: CDR1 SNHLY, CDR2 FYNNEI. The CDR3 DNA sequence: TGTGCCAGCAGGGAGGGAGGAGAGACCCAGTACTTC. Encoded protein: CASREGGETQYF.

This clone was counted many times. J is TRBJ2-2 and V is TRBV19, with 7 bases identical to TRBD1. The germline V gene has CDR1 LNHDA and CDR2 SQIVND (reference sequence). The trim removed 1 base at V and 4 bases at J, leaving 3 bases unmatched. This CDR3 region has 15 residues. The CDR3 nucleotides are TGTGCCAGTAGTATAGTAGACAGGGCCACCGGGGAGCTGTTTTTT. Encoded protein: CASSIVDRATGELFF.

V is TRBV6-5 and J is TRBJ1-2, with TRBD1 matching 7 bases. V lost 8 bases, J lost 5 bases, and 8 bases stayed unmatched. The CDR3 loop spans 13 amino acids. The germline gives CDR1 MNHEY, CDR2 SVGAGI. The CDR3 sequence: CASASGTEYGYTF. CDR3 nucleotides: TGTGCCAGCGCCTCCGGGACAGAGTATGGCTACACCTTC.

CDR3 DNA sequence: TGTGCCAGCAGTGGGACAGACCTGGCGTACGAGCAGTACTTC. This encodes CASSGTDLAYEQYF. The chain joins TRBV6-6 to TRBJ2-7, with 7 bases identical to TRBD1. CDR1 and CDR2 from the germline V gene are MNHNY and SVGAGI (reference sequence). J lost 4 bases, V lost 5 bases, and 8 bases had no gene match. The CDR3 has 14 residues.

This rearrangement joins TRBV5-5 to TRBJ1-4; perhaps TRBD1 as D (5 bases). Germline V gives CDR1 SGHKS, CDR2 YYEKEE (reference sequence). This CDR3 comprises 15 residues. The V end lost 2 bases, the J end lost 4 bases, and 12 bases lay between the germline ends. The CDR3 nucleotides are TGTGCCAGCAGCTTTATGACAGCTGTTAATGAAAAACTGTTTTTT. Translation gives CASSFMTAVNEKLFF.

The J gene is TRBJ1-1, the V gene TRBV12-5, with a possible D match to TRBD1 (5 bases). There are 15 residues in the CDR3. Germline values: CDR1 LGHNT, CDR2 FRNRAP. Trimming cost V 4 bases and J 1 base, with 13 bases left between them. In DNA, the CDR3 is TGTGCTAGTGGTTCCCCGGGACTCAAGAACACTGAAGCTTTCTTT. Protein sequence: CASGSPGLKNTEAFF.